Each of the 7 T cell receptor beta chains below was sequenced from the same sample in a study of neurological immune-mediated disorders. The time point: longitudinal time-point 2. Using its own MiXCR run on the 5' RACE reads, TCRdb lists one record per CDR3 protein. The data hold some 50,000 distinct CDR3 sequences, with around 13% observed a single time. Sequencing was carried out using PBMCs. The receptors here all came from a male donor with HTLV-1-associated myelopathy (HAM/TSP).

This clonotype was seen many times. J is TRBJ1-2 and V is TRBV5-1; the match to TRBD1 covers 7 bases. Germline assignment: CDR1 SGHRS and CDR2 YFSETQ. The CDR3 runs to 14 residues. V lost 4 bases and J lost 2; bases outside the gene matches: 5. The CDR3 reads CASSDLQGNYGYTF. DNA of the CDR3: TGCGCCAGCAGCGACCTACAGGGGAACTATGGCTACACCTTC.

This clonotype was seen many times. V is TRBV20-1 and J is TRBJ2-7; 9 bases fit TRBD1. Germline values: CDR1 DFQATT, CDR2 SNEGSKA (reference sequence). The CDR3 consists of 15 residues. The V and J ends lost 0 bases and 7 bases, in that order; junction bases with no gene match: 10. The CDR3 nucleotides read TGCAGTGCTAGAGATTCTCGGACAGGGGTTCTAGAGCAGTACTTC. Its protein is CSARDSRTGVLEQYF.

This clonotype showed up many times. This CDR3 reads CASSSLTAGTEAFF. The CDR3 nucleotides are TGCGCCAGCAGCTCATTGACCGCCGGCACTGAAGCTTTCTTT. The rearrangement uses TRBV5-1 and TRBJ1-1; D is ambiguous. V lost 3 bases and J lost 4, with 13 bases in between. The germline gives CDR1 SGHRS, CDR2 YFSETQ. The CDR3 covers 14 residues.

This clonotype has a count of ten or more. This sequence joins TRBV10-1 and TRBJ2-5; D is perhaps TRBD2 (5 bases). V lost 0 bases and J lost 1, with 12 bases in between. The CDR3 contains 16 residues. Germline V gene lookup returns CDR1 WNHNN and CDR2 SYGVQD (reference sequence). Written as DNA, the CDR3 is TGCGCCAGCAGTGAGTCTACCAGCGCGGGCCAAGAGACCCAGTACTTC. This codes for CASSESTSAGQETQYF.

This clonotype was found many times. V usage is TRBV7-9 and J usage is TRBJ2-7; D call uncertain. Germline loops: CDR1 SEHNR, CDR2 FQNEAQ (reference sequence). V was cut by 1 base and J by 6 bases, with 13 bases left in between. This CDR3 is built from 14 residues. For the CDR3, the DNA is TGTGCCAGCAGCTTAGATGTAGTGACCCCCGAGCAGTACTTC. Translation: CASSLDVVTPEQYF.

This clonotype was seen repeatedly, ten times or more. CDR3 amino acids: CSAIAGITGELFF. For the CDR3, the DNA is TGCAGCGCTATAGCGGGAATTACCGGGGAGCTGTTTTTT. The chain joins TRBV29-1 to TRBJ2-2; 8 bases match TRBD2. Germline CDR1 and CDR2: SQVTM and ANQGSEA. The junction had 6 bases not matched to a gene; V was cut back by 7 bases and J by 5 bases. The CDR3 has 13 residues.

This clonotype has a count of ten or more. The CDR3 reads CASVGQGRNTGELFF. In DNA form, the CDR3 reads TGTGCCTCAGTCGGACAGGGTCGCAACACCGGGGAGCTGTTTTTT. The chain links TRBV10-3 to TRBJ2-2; TRBD1 aligns across 8 bases. From germline, CDR1 is ENHRY and CDR2 SYGVKD. The junction had 10 bases not matched to a gene; V was cut back by 11 bases and J by 2 bases. This CDR3 has 15 amino acids.